The source of this TCR beta chain is a study of shared clonotypes between healthy human individuals (dated by TCRdb to about 2020). Regarding the complete study: The cohort comprised a couple of women and a few men aged 18 to 49 years. For each donor, CD4 naive and CD4 memory were each given three plates, CD8 naive was given two plates, and CD8 memory was given one plate. To estimate repertoire size and how much clonotypes are shared between individuals, the study performed deep sequencing of blood TCR repertoires from five healthy adults. To increase sequencing depth and limit assay-specific biases, different laboratories used diverse techniques to prepare libraries and sequence TCR repertoires. Each donor's leukapheresis produced roughly between roughly 0.85 and 10 billion PBMCs.

CD8 naive samples consisted of CD45RO-negative cells that were positively selected for CCR7, yielding a CD45RA+CCR7+ population without TemRA cells. Healthy HIV-negative adults with no recently reported acute infections or vaccinations were included as donors. All donors were Caucasian adults living in Nashville, Tennessee, USA. Blood was collected by leukapheresis, and PBMCs were isolated by Ficoll-Histopaque density gradient centrifugation and then cryopreserved in liquid nitrogen vapor phase. Analytical flow cytometry was used to check the purity and quantity of each magnetically sorted T cell population. Genomic DNA was isolated from every sorted fraction and measured by UV absorbance on a Nanodrop 2000c. Overall results and qualifications from the work: Sharing across a few donors was observed for roughly 5% of naive CD4, 3.5% of naive CD8, 2.3% of memory CD4, and roughly 0.4% of memory CD8 clonotypes. Pairwise subsampling led to the expectation that sequencing depth would affect the degree of clonotype sharing among donors. Rarefaction of sorted-subset datasets indicated incomplete sequencing despite the large sequencing depth. Sampling was restricted to blood, and TCR repertoires in tissue are likely to differ from TCR repertoires in blood. The small number of donors limited the genetic and exposure-history diversity represented. Estimated clonotype richness was generally larger for naive than for memory subsets. Compared with non-shared clonotypes, clonotypes shared by all four sorted-subset donors had higher generation probabilities.

In regard to this clone: The clone's antigen remains unknown. There are no base qualities to consult, and no much larger clone falls within one base.

For CDR1 and CDR2, the germline V gene lists SQVTM and ANQGSEA. V is reduced by 4 bases and J by 5 bases, leaving a spacing of 11 bases between them. The CDR3 starts with the cysteine, ends with the phenylalanine, and has 12 residues. Only the CDR3 part of the read is kept: 36 bases, read in frame from the first base. TCR CDR3 regions were amplified from genomic DNA by multiplex PCR using the deep immunoSEQ assay. Genomic DNA extracted from each cell subset was distributed evenly over all wells of several immunoSEQ 96-well plates, and each plate served as one replicate. For sorted subsets, about 200 ng genomic DNA, equal to some 28,000 T cell genomes, was loaded into each replicate PCR. Purified libraries were quantified with a Qubit 3.0 fluorometer, sized on a Bioanalyzer 2100, and re-quantified with the KAPA Library Quantification kit. Every immunoSEQ 96-well plate was sequenced on a dedicated single-read 150-cycle Illumina NextSeq 550 flow cell. For the original study's pipeline: Because the immunoSEQ output held only junctional sequences and lacked quality scores, the filtering could not match the filtering applied to full-length reads. To assign V/J genes and CDR3, sequences were annotated against IMGT germline references using PyIR, a Python wrapper for IgBLAST v1.9. Reads were removed for weak V/J assignments (E-value above 1e-6), missing CDR3, stop codons, out-of-frame junctions, or ambiguous translated residues. V3J clonotypes were defined as sequences sharing an identical inferred V gene, J gene, and CDR3 amino acid sequence. Percentage overlap between repertoires was computed as shared unique clonotypes divided by the size of the smaller repertoire. Richness of each repertoire was evaluated using RTK rarefaction, the Chao1 estimator, and Recon v2.1 estimates of unobserved clonotypes. Generation probabilities were computed with OLGA for all TCRbeta clonotypes obtained by the gDNA method from a handful of donors. TCRdb re-hosts the immuneACCESS table, in-frame sequences only. Its copies lack some clones; in the studies checked, an unresolved V gene accounts for under half of them, and the cause for the rest is not known. The DNA gave D and trimming, while V, J and clone size come from that table. The sample contains over 2,000,000 clones, roughly 93% of them found a single time. 1.5% to 2% of the sample is in the top ten clones.

The TCR sequence derives from a man in his late teens or twenties in good health. Some clones in this sample may be carry-over from other donors' samples. The V gene is TRBV29-1 and the J gene is TRBJ1-1, and the D gene may be TRBD1, 6 bases matching. Source material: naive CD8+ T cells from PBMCs. The meaning of the sample's cell subset or site label: CD45RA+CCR7+. The DNA sequence is given as TGCAGCGTTGGGGGGCGCCGGACTGAAGCTTTCTTT. Translated, it gives CSVGGRRTEAFF. With the rest looked up from the reference TRBV29-1 and TRBJ1-1 genes rather than sequenced, the full variable domain is SAVISQKPSRDICQRGTSLTIQCQVDSQVTMMFWYRQQPGQSLTLIATANQGSEATYESGFVIDKFPISRPNLTFSTLTVSNMSPEDSSIYLCSVGGRRTEAFFGQGTRLTVV.